A single sample gave rise to the 30 T cell receptor beta chains below, sequenced in a study of cytomegalovirus exposure and HLA in healthy donors. PCR involved 60 Vbeta and 13 Jbeta primers. This table comes from immunoSEQ multiplex PCR, and its TCRdb copy is limited to in-frame clones, with some not included. The table has more than 95,000 clones, roughly 80% seen once. Source material: PBMCs. These receptors originate from a man aged 25-45 years in good health and CMV-seropositive.

V usage is TRBV4-1 and J usage is TRBJ1-5; D not certain. The CDR3 spans 15 residues. V was trimmed by 4 bases and J by 4 bases, leaving 14 bases between them. Germline V gives CDR1 MGHRA, CDR2 YSYEKL. Here the CDR3 DNA reads TGCGCCAGCAGCCTGGGCCAGCTCGATAATCAGCCCCAGCATTTT. It codes for CASSLGQLDNQPQHF.

The V and J genes are TRBV11-1 and TRBJ1-2, with D unclear. V dropped 8 bases and J dropped 2 bases, with 9 bases sitting between them. This CDR3 has 12 amino acids. CDR1 is SGHAT, CDR2 FQDESV, per germline (reference sequence). Here the CDR3 DNA reads TGTGCCAGCTTCGACGGGAACTATGGCTACACCTTC. This encodes CASFDGNYGYTF.

The chain recombines TRBV19 with TRBJ2-7, with 8 bases aligning to TRBD1. The CDR3 runs to 15 residues. Germline V lookup: CDR1 LNHDA, CDR2 SQIVND (reference sequence). V lost 6 bases and J lost 7; bases outside the gene matches: 14. CDR3: CASSKKGQGASEQYF. The CDR3 bases are TGTGCCAGTAGCAAAAAGGGGCAGGGGGCGTCTGAGCAGTACTTC.

The chain employs TRBV9 and TRBJ1-1, with 10 bases lining up with TRBD1. Germline V gene data show CDR1 as SGDLS and CDR2 as YYNGEE. The V segment lost 0 bases and the J segment 7 bases; nucleotides outside the gene matches: 6. The CDR3 contains 15 residues. DNA for the CDR3: TGTGCCAGCAGCGTAGATATAGGGACAGGGGTTGAAGCTTTCTTT. Translation gives CASSVDIGTGVEAFF.

The rearrangement links TRBV10-1 to TRBJ1-6, with unresolved D. The CDR3 sequence is 12 residues long. Germline CDR1 and CDR2: WNHNN and SYGVQD (reference sequence). V was trimmed by 3 bases and J by 7 bases, leaving 4 bases between them. The CDR3 sequence: CASSDANSPLHF. CDR3 DNA: TGCGCCAGCAGTGATGCGAATTCACCCCTCCACTTT.

J is TRBJ2-7 and V is TRBV4-1; 7 positions match TRBD1. This CDR3 spans 14 amino acids. J lost 2 bases, V lost 5 bases, and 6 bases had no gene match. CDR1 and CDR2 (germline): MGHRA, YSYEKL. The CDR3: CASSTRQGAYEQYF. The CDR3 nucleotides read TGCGCCAGCAGCACACGACAGGGCGCCTACGAGCAGTACTTC.

There are a few counts of this clone. The chain couples TRBV7-2 to TRBJ2-1; TRBD2 agrees at 10 bases. The ends lost 5 bases at V and 4 bases at J; junction bases unmatched: 5. Per germline, CDR1 SGHTA and CDR2 FQGNSA. The CDR3 covers 15 residues. CDR3 in amino acids: CASSISGGAYNEQFF. In nucleotides, the CDR3 is TGTGCCAGCAGCATCAGCGGGGGGGCTTACAATGAGCAGTTCTTC.

Concerning this clone: Germline and junction disagree at one end, which may indicate a read error. The V gene is TRBV4-1, the J gene TRBJ2-5; a possible D gene is TRBD2 (5 bases). CDR1 is MGHRA, CDR2 YSYEKL, per germline. CDR3 length equals 18 residues. CDR3 nucleotides: TGCGCCAGCAGCCAAGATCGTTATAAGGACTTGTACCAAGCGACCCAGTACTTC. Its translation: CASSQDRYKDLYQATQYF.

J is TRBJ2-1 and V is TRBV28; 8 nucleotides agree with TRBD1. This CDR3 spans 16 amino acids. With V trimmed by 4 bases and J by 2 bases, 7 bases remained unmatched. CDR1 MDHEN and CDR2 SYDVKM come from the germline V gene. The CDR3 loop reads CASSSQPTGAYNEQFF. The CDR3, as DNA: TGTGCCAGCAGTTCCCAACCGACAGGGGCCTACAATGAGCAGTTCTTC.

This clone has just a few counts. This sequence joins TRBV6-5 and TRBJ1-2, with 11 bases identical to TRBD1. CDR1 and CDR2 from the germline V gene are MNHEY and SVGAGI. The CDR3 totals 13 residues. The trim removed 6 bases at V and 6 bases at J, leaving 3 bases unmatched. As DNA, the CDR3 is TGTGCCAGCAGGGACAGGGGGCTCGATGGCTACACCTTC. Encoded protein: CASRDRGLDGYTF.

The V gene is TRBV6-1, the J gene TRBJ2-7; D gene uncertain. V lost 8 bases and J lost 0, with 11 bases in between. The germline V gene encodes CDR1 MNHNS and CDR2 SASEGT. This CDR3 is built from 13 residues. CDR3 nucleotides: TGTGCCAGCGTGCTACCCGACTCCTACGAGCAGTACTTC. Encoded protein: CASVLPDSYEQYF.

The rearrangement joins TRBV4-2 to TRBJ1-4; D is unresolved. The CDR3 totals 17 residues. The germline gives CDR1 LGHNA, CDR2 YNFKEQ. The V end lost 0 bases, the J end lost 0 bases, and 11 bases lay between the germline ends. The CDR3 reads CASSQDATQATNEKLFF. The DNA for the CDR3 is TGTGCCAGCAGCCAAGATGCGACACAAGCAACTAATGAAAAACTGTTTTTT.

In its sample, this clone was seen once. The chain is built from TRBV6-5 and TRBJ2-7; TRBD1 matches 8 bases. In germline, CDR1 is MNHEY, CDR2 SVGAGI. J lost 2 bases, V lost 4 bases, and 4 bases had no gene match. CDR3 length: 14 amino acids. This CDR3 reads CASSSGQEAYEQYF. CDR3 coding DNA: TGTGCCAGCAGTTCGGGACAGGAAGCCTACGAGCAGTACTTC.

The chain combines TRBV9 with TRBJ2-3, with TRBD2 identical over 8 bases. J lost 4 bases, V lost 0 bases, and 4 bases had no gene match. The CDR3 runs to 15 residues. Germline V lookup: CDR1 SGDLS, CDR2 YYNGEE. CDR3 in amino acids: CASSVGSGVSDTQYF. The CDR3, as DNA: TGTGCCAGCAGCGTAGGTAGCGGGGTTTCAGATACGCAGTATTTT.

This clone was observed once. This sample includes further DNA sequences coding for the same CDR3. J is TRBJ1-5 and V is TRBV6-5, with TRBD1 identical over 10 bases. The germline V gene encodes CDR1 MNHEY and CDR2 SVGAGI. There are 15 residues in the CDR3. J was trimmed by 2 bases and V by 5 bases; bases with no gene match: 3. The CDR3 DNA is TGTGCCAGCAGTCCCGGGACAGGGGGCAATCAGCCCCAGCATTTT. Protein: CASSPGTGGNQPQHF.

The chain recombines TRBV7-2 with TRBJ1-2; no reliable D call. The germline gives CDR1 SGHTA, CDR2 FQGNSA. V was clipped by 5 bases and J by 7 bases, with 11 bases between them. CDR3 length: 12 amino acids. The CDR3 coding sequence is TGTGCCAGCAGCCTGCAATATAGTGGCTACACCTTC. Translation gives CASSLQYSGYTF. Variable domain in full (rest from reference TRBV7-2 and TRBJ1-2): GAGVSQSPSNKVTEKGKDVELRCDPISGHTALYWYRQSLGQGLEFLIYFQGNSAPDKSGLPSDRFSAERTGGSVSTLTIQRTQQEDSAVYLCASSLQYSGYTFGSGTRLTVV.

The gene calls are TRBV7-8 and TRBJ1-5; D may be TRBD1 (5 bases). Germline lookup yields CDR1 SGHVS and CDR2 FQNEAQ. Trimming left V 1 base short and J 3 bases short, with 7 bases between. The CDR3 spans 14 residues. The CDR3 DNA is TGTGCCAGCAGCTTAGGCAGGGCCAATCAGCCCCAGCATTTT. Protein product: CASSLGRANQPQHF.

This clone appeared a few times. The chain combines TRBV9 with TRBJ2-2, with D unclear. The germline gives CDR1 SGDLS, CDR2 YYNGEE. The CDR3 has 12 residues. The V end lost 0 bases, the J end lost 7 bases, and 4 bases lay between the germline ends. CDR3 nucleotide sequence: TGTGCCAGCAGCGTAGTCGGCGGGGAGCTGTTTTTT. Amino acids: CASSVVGGELFF.

The V gene is TRBV5-6, the J gene TRBJ2-4; a possible D gene is TRBD1 (5 bases). The CDR3 extends over 16 amino acids. Trimming removed 0 bases from V and 0 bases from J, with 10 bases in between. Per germline, CDR1 SGHDT and CDR2 YYEEEE. The CDR3 DNA is TGTGCCAGCAGCTTGGATACAGGACGAGCCAAAAACATTCAGTACTTC. Its translation: CASSLDTGRAKNIQYF.

The chain is built from TRBV5-1 and TRBJ2-5; 15 nucleotides align to TRBD2. J was trimmed by 4 bases and V by 4 bases; bases with no gene match: 5. Per the germline V gene, CDR1 is SGHRS and CDR2 is YFSETQ. The CDR3 spans 16 residues. CDR3 amino acids: CASSRTSGGAGETQYF. The CDR3 coding sequence is TGCGCCAGCAGCAGGACTAGCGGGGGGGCCGGAGAGACCCAGTACTTC. Looking up the rest from reference TRBV5-1 and TRBJ2-5 gives the full variable domain: KAGVTQTPRYLIKTRGQQVTLSCSPISGHRSVSWYQQTPGQGLQFLFEYFSETQRNKGNFPGRFSGRQFSNSRSEMNVSTLELGDSALYLCASSRTSGGAGETQYFGPGTRLLVL.

A word on this clone: A read error may account for a junction end that differs from germline. In nucleotides, the CDR3 is TGTACCAGCAGTGAGGGGGGGCAATATGGCTACACCTTC. It is translated as CTSSEGGQYGYTF. The chain joins TRBV2 to TRBJ1-2; maybe TRBD1 (6 bases). Germline V gene data show CDR1 as SNHLY and CDR2 as FYNNEI. The CDR3 is 13 amino acids.

The genes are TRBV7-2 and TRBJ2-1; the match to TRBD2 covers 7 bases. Per the germline V gene, CDR1 is SGHTA and CDR2 is FQGNSA. This CDR3 spans 13 amino acids. Trimming took 5 bases from V and 6 from J; bases not matched to a gene: 4. CDR3 DNA: TGTGCCAGCAGCACGGGACTACTCAATGAGCAGTTCTTC. As protein: CASSTGLLNEQFF.

The CDR3 loop reads CASRQGRTEAFF. Here the CDR3 DNA reads TGTGCCAGCCGACAGGGGCGGACTGAAGCTTTCTTT. The chain has TRBV6-1 and TRBJ1-1; 8 bases line up with TRBD1. The CDR3 sequence is 12 residues long. The ends lost 8 bases at V and 5 bases at J; junction bases unmatched: 4. CDR1 is MNHNS, CDR2 SASEGT, per germline.

This clone was recorded a few times. The chain employs TRBV9 and TRBJ2-1, with D possibly being TRBD2 (7 bases). The CDR3 is 16 amino acids. Trimming removed 2 bases from V and 5 bases from J, with 17 bases in between. From germline, CDR1 is SGDLS and CDR2 YYNGEE. The DNA of the CDR3 is TGTGCCAGCAGCGTCCCCCCGGGGGGCCCCCACAATGAGCAGTTCTTC. Encoded protein: CASSVPPGGPHNEQFF.

As DNA, the CDR3 is TGTGCCAGCAGTTCGTGGGGGCCAGAAAAACTGTTTTTT. As protein: CASSSWGPEKLFF. This chain links TRBV27 with TRBJ1-4; D perhaps matches TRBD1 (6 bases). V shed 4 bases and J shed 8 bases, with 11 bases lying between them. This CDR3 is built from 13 residues. Germline lookup yields CDR1 MNHEY and CDR2 SMNVEV (reference sequence).

This clone has just a few counts. The CDR3: CASSVRGGDSTGQGYYEQYF. The CDR3 region has the DNA TGTGCCAGCAGCGTCCGTGGGGGGGATTCTACGGGACAGGGTTACTACGAGCAGTACTTC. The chain joins TRBV7-6 to TRBJ2-7, with 9 bases lining up with TRBD1. This CDR3 comprises 20 residues. The germline CDR1 and CDR2 sequences are SGHVS and FNYEAQ. The V gene end was trimmed by 5 bases and the J gene end by 3 bases; junction bases not matched to a gene: 23.

The genes are TRBV4-1 and TRBJ2-7; a weak D match, TRBD1 (6 bases). The CDR3 extends over 14 amino acids. V was shortened by 0 bases and J by 5 bases, with 11 bases between the two germline ends. CDR1 and CDR2 (germline): MGHRA, YSYEKL. CDR3 sequence reads: CASSQDRGADEQYF. The CDR3 nucleotides are TGCGCCAGCAGCCAAGACAGGGGTGCCGACGAGCAGTACTTC.

This clone was seen a handful of times. This chain links TRBV5-6 with TRBJ2-3; 7 nucleotides agree with TRBD2. Looked up from germline, CDR1 is SGHDT and CDR2 is YYEEEE. The CDR3 runs to 17 residues. V shed 0 bases and J 5 bases; nucleotides not matched to a gene: 12. The CDR3 coding sequence is TGTGCCAGCAGCTTGGCCGGGTTGGGGTGGGAGGGAGATACGCAGTATTTT. Protein: CASSLAGLGWEGDTQYF.

This clone was observed once. The chain has TRBV27 and TRBJ2-1, with 8 bases matching TRBD2. The CDR3 covers 17 residues. Looked up from germline, CDR1 is MNHEY and CDR2 is SMNVEV (reference sequence). With V trimmed by 3 bases and J by 4 bases, 11 bases remained unmatched. The CDR3 DNA reads as TGTGCCAGCAGTTTGGACATCGGGACTAGTCCTTACAATGAGCAGTTCTTC. Translated, it gives CASSLDIGTSPYNEQFF.

In DNA, the CDR3 is TGTGCCATCAGGGCTGACAGGGGGCGAGGAGAGACCCAGTACTTC. This sequence encodes CAIRADRGRGETQYF. The chain carries TRBV10-3 and TRBJ2-5; 10 bases fit TRBD1. The CDR3 loop spans 15 amino acids. In germline, CDR1 is ENHRY, CDR2 SYGVKD. The V and J ends lost 6 bases and 4 bases, in that order; junction bases with no gene match: 8.